This T cell receptor (beta chain) was sequenced during a study of T cells in Graves' hyperthyroidism and ophthalmopathy. As for the study in general: The authors collected peripheral blood at initial diagnosis, before any treatment.

V dropped 1 base and J dropped 4; count of bases not matched to a gene: 12. This CDR3 spans 18 amino acids. Germline-derived CDR1 and CDR2 are DFQATT and SNEGSKA (reference sequence). At least ten counts were recorded for this clonotype. Its target is not known. The study's findings and limits: Ophthalmopathy was model-predicted a median 6.5 months pre-onset. The majority of expanded thyroid clonotypes above 0.001 also appeared in blood.

There were TCR beta CDR3 regions amplified from RNA transcripts. The primer set for the first-round RT-PCR of the TCR CDR3 was HTBI. MiXCR, applied by TCRdb to the multiplex PCR reads, yields one record per CDR3 protein. The table shows 270,000 or so distinct CDR3 sequences, with 20% to 25% occurring only once. The sample consisted of blood. The genes are TRBV20-1 and TRBJ2-7; 14 bases match TRBD2. This clonotype was sampled from a man aged 40-49 years with Graves' hyperthyroidism that later progressed to Graves' ophthalmopathy. CDR3 region: CSARVRDRLAGGPYEQYF. In nucleotides, the CDR3 is TGCAGTGCTAGAGTAAGGGACCGACTAGCGGGAGGGCCTTACGAGCAGTACTTC.